The T cell receptor beta chain described here comes from a study of CD8+ T cells in alopecia areata. Points from the study as a whole: Patients displayed less clarity in TCR sharing than mice, a finding possibly related to HLA.

A word on this clone: Its antigen is unknown.

RNA was extracted and reverse transcribed into cDNA as the sequencing template. The assay was immunoSEQ multiplex PCR, and TCRdb's table has in-frame clones only and misses some. The sample yields over 150,000 clones, about 56% seen once. Germline V CDR1 and CDR2: MGHRA, YSYEKL. This CDR3 spans 14 amino acids. J lost 8 bases, V lost 4 bases, and 7 bases had no gene match. V is TRBV4-1 and J is TRBJ2-2; 7 nucleotides agree with TRBD2. The sample consisted of CD8+ T cells sorted from blood. The source of this sequence is a human donor in good health. CDR3 sequence reads: CASSRRLASGELFF. In DNA, the CDR3 is TGCGCCAGCAGCCGTCGACTAGCTTCTGGGGAGCTGTTTTTT.